This T cell receptor (beta chain) is drawn from a study of CD4 T cells in relation to SARS-CoV-2 and coronaviruses. General study points: The cross-reactivity analysis covered only spike protein, not other viral proteins.

Before the COVID-19 pandemic, during about 2010-2018, CD4+ T cells were taken from unexposed donors. After about ten days of culture, CD4+ T cells were isolated. Each well had approximately 2.1 million PBMCs in around 5% human AB serum with IL-2. V dropped 6 bases and J dropped 6 bases, with 21 bases sitting between them. Germline V lookup: CDR1 MNHEY, CDR2 SVGEGT. The CDR3 consists of 15 residues. To note about this clone: Its specificity is unknown.

Data came from immunoSEQ multiplex PCR; TCRdb stores just in-frame clones and leaves some out. The sample lists some 29,000 clones, about 73% occurring once. The chain combines TRBV6-2 or TRBV6-3 with TRBJ2-7; possibly TRBD1 for D (5 bases). The sequenced sample consisted of CD4+ T cells from PBMCs, cultured in vitro. This receptor was obtained from a human donor in good health. The CDR3 is CASSQPSKGLGEQYF. CDR3 bases: TGTGCCAGCAGCCAACCCTCGAAGGGGCTTGGCGAGCAGTACTTC.